This T cell receptor (beta chain) was retrieved from a study of blood T cell repertoires in COVID-19. About the study: From the United States, Italy and Spain came samples of acute and convalescent COVID-19. Nucleic acid was either cDNA or gDNA, and it came from T cells, B-cell-depleted T cells, or PBMCs.

As originally analysed: The assay estimated nucleated cells by amplifying reference gene primers. Only in-frame clones appear in the TCRdb table, and some are missing; sequencing was by immunoSEQ multiplex PCR. V and J calls and clone size come straight from that table; D and trimming were deduced from the DNA. This sample yields approximately 270,000 clones, of which 75% to 90% are seen a single time; approximately 11% belongs to the top ten. Material for sequencing was peripheral blood. This clonotype was sampled from a woman aged 65 to 85 with acute or convalescent COVID-19.

In DNA, the CDR3 is TGTGCCAGCACCAACCAGGGAGGAAACACCATATATTTT. Its translation: CASTNQGGNTIYF. This chain links TRBV3-1 (or the pseudogene TRBV3-2) with TRBJ1-3; possibly TRBD1 for D (5 bases). Deletions cut 7 bases from V and 4 bases from J, with 11 bases between. CDR1 and CDR2 from the germline V gene are LGHDT and YNNKEL (reference sequence). The CDR3 sequence is 13 residues long.